This TCR beta chain is from a study of T cell responses to AZD1222 COVID-19 vaccine. Study-level findings and limits: Researchers report vaccine-associated CD4 TCRs spanning spike, with dominance at 160-218 and 743-854. Breadth and depth of Spike-specific TCRs rose after two AZD1222 doses.

The repertoire was sequenced with immunoSEQ multiplex PCR; TCRdb's copy has only in-frame clones and lacks some. In the table there are about 150,000 clones, about 90% of which are singletons. As concerns this clone: Its antigen is unknown.

The material was peripheral blood, obtained 28 days after the second AZD1222 dose. The TCR comes from an adult who received the AZD1222 COVID-19 vaccine.

The CDR3 nucleotides read TGTGCCAGCATGACCGGGACAGGGGTGCAGCCCCAGCATTTT. Residues: CASMTGTGVQPQHF. The V gene is TRBV2, the J gene TRBJ1-5; TRBD1 matches at 10 bases. The V segment lost 7 bases and the J segment 7 bases; nucleotides outside the gene matches: 7. This CDR3 is built from 14 residues. Germline CDR1 is SNHLY and CDR2 is FYNNEI. Variable domain in full (rest from reference TRBV2 and TRBJ1-5): EPEVTQTPSHQVTQMGQEVILRCVPISNHLYFYWYRQILGQKVEFLVSFYNNEISEKSEIFDDQFSVERPDGSNFTLKIRSTKLEDSAMYFCASMTGTGVQPQHFGDGTRLSIL.